The 8 T cell receptor beta chains reported below all come from one sample, sequenced in a study of blood T cell repertoires in COVID-19. Method: immunoSEQ multiplex PCR; TCRdb's copy keeps in-frame clones and lacks some. The sample shows about 210,000 clones, around 88% of them seen only once. The sequencing sample was made of peripheral blood. The receptor source for this set is a woman between 45 and 60 years old with acute or convalescent COVID-19.

This rearrangement joins TRBV27 to TRBJ2-1; the match to TRBD1 covers 8 bases. This CDR3 has 15 amino acids. V lost 3 bases, J lost 6 bases, and 7 bases stayed unmatched. Germline V CDR1 and CDR2: MNHEY, SMNVEV (reference sequence). The CDR3 reads CASSFVRGRGNEQFF. CDR3 DNA: TGTGCCAGCAGTTTCGTCAGGGGGCGCGGCAATGAGCAGTTCTTC.

V is TRBV18 and J is TRBJ2-1; 9 bases align to TRBD1. CDR1 is KGHSH, CDR2 LQKENI, per germline. J was trimmed by 10 bases and V by 3 bases; bases with no gene match: 10. The CDR3 extends over 15 amino acids. As DNA, the CDR3 is TGTGCCAGCTCACCTCGGGACAGGGCCATGGAAGAGCAGTTCTTC. Protein product: CASSPRDRAMEEQFF.

As regards this clone: Other DNA sequences in the same sample also yield this CDR3. V gene TRBV12-3 or TRBV12-4 combines with J gene TRBJ1-1; 7 nucleotides agree with TRBD1. The ends lost 8 bases at V and 4 bases at J; junction bases unmatched: 4. CDR3 length equals 12 residues. This chain's CDR3 is CASSPGGTEAFF. The CDR3 DNA follows: TGTGCCAGCTCCCCAGGGGGCACTGAAGCTTTCTTT.

The genes are TRBV6-5 and TRBJ1-5; D not certain. V lost 6 bases and J lost 9, with 18 bases in between. CDR3 size: 14 residues. Germline V lookup: CDR1 MNHEY, CDR2 SVGAGI. CDR3 DNA sequence: TGTGCCAGCAGCGACGACTTTTCTGGAGGGCCCCAGCATTTT. This encodes CASSDDFSGGPQHF.

This sequence joins TRBV5-1 and TRBJ2-5; maybe TRBD2 (5 bases). The CDR3 runs 13 residues. Germline V lookup: CDR1 SGHRS, CDR2 YFSETQ. The V end was cut by 4 bases, the J end by 1 base, with 8 bases between. CDR3 DNA sequence: TGCGCCAGCAGCCTAGCTTTCCAAGAGACCCAGTACTTC. Its translation is CASSLAFQETQYF. Supplemented by reference TRBV5-1 and TRBJ2-5, the full variable domain reads KAGVTQTPRYLIKTRGQQVTLSCSPISGHRSVSWYQQTPGQGLQFLFEYFSETQRNKGNFPGRFSGRQFSNSRSEMNVSTLELGDSALYLCASSLAFQETQYFGPGTRLLVL.

This chain uses TRBV5-6 with TRBJ1-5; D is perhaps TRBD1 (6 bases). In germline, CDR1 is SGHDT, CDR2 YYEEEE. The CDR3 consists of 14 residues. Deletions cut 4 bases from V and 3 bases from J, with 11 bases between. CDR3 residues: CASSQRGSNQPQHF. CDR3 bases: TGTGCCAGCAGCCAGAGGGGGTCCAATCAGCCCCAGCATTTT.

This chain connects TRBV24-1 to TRBJ2-2; TRBD2 might be the D (6 bases). Germline loops: CDR1 KGHDR, CDR2 SFDVKD. V was pared by 6 bases and J by 6 bases, with 16 bases between. This CDR3 is built from 15 residues. The CDR3 coding sequence is TGTGCCACCAGTTTCGGGACGGGAGACCCCGGGGAGCTGTTTTTT. Encoded protein: CATSFGTGDPGELFF.

V is TRBV4-1 and J is TRBJ1-2; the match to TRBD1 covers 8 bases. V shed 4 bases and J 4 bases; nucleotides not matched to a gene: 11. The CDR3 totals 16 residues. Germline V gene lookup returns CDR1 MGHRA and CDR2 YSYEKL. CDR3 amino acids: CASSRGQGLSGYGYTF. CDR3 DNA sequence: TGCGCCAGCAGCCGCGGACAGGGACTCTCGGGCTATGGCTACACCTTC.